These T cell receptor beta chains were read from a single sample in a study of lymphopenia after photon versus proton radiotherapy. Using immunoSEQ multiplex PCR, the repertoire was profiled, and TCRdb retains in-frame clones only, with some absent. The sample has around 42,000 clones; over 75% are singletons. The sequencing used peripheral blood, collected from a patient treated with photon-based radiotherapy. Receptor source: a man aged 40-55 years with gastric cancer. Each CDR3 is given with its conserved first and last residue. Each record gives: J gene, V gene, clone size, D gene, CDR3 protein, CDR3 DNA. A D gene is named only where the DNA matches it firmly. Where a row states a size, it is once, few, many or the class of an expanded clone; other rows omit it.

j_gene: TRBJ2-2; v_gene: TRBV4-3; abundance: NA; d_gene: NA; CDR3aa: CASSQSGGGDVLNTGELFF; CDR3nt: TGCGCCAGCAGCCAAAGCGGCGGGGGCGACGTCTTGAACACCGGGGAGCTGTTTTTT
j_gene: TRBJ2-6; v_gene: TRBV9; abundance: NA; d_gene: TRBD1; CDR3aa: CASSETGVPSGANVLTF; CDR3nt: TGTGCCAGCAGTGAGACAGGGGTCCCCTCTGGGGCCAACGTCCTGACTTTC
j_gene: TRBJ2-5; v_gene: TRBV4-3; abundance: NA; d_gene: TRBD2; CDR3aa: CASSPYRLAGGHTETQYF; CDR3nt: TGCGCCAGCAGCCCTTATAGGCTAGCGGGGGGCCACACGGAGACCCAGTACTTC
j_gene: TRBJ1-1; v_gene: TRBV27; abundance: NA; d_gene: TRBD1; CDR3aa: CASRALLQPQGAWGMNTEAFF; CDR3nt: TGTGCCAGCAGGGCCCTCTTACAGCCACAGGGGGCATGGGGGATGAACACTGAAGCTTTCTTT
j_gene: TRBJ1-5; v_gene: TRBV6-1; abundance: NA; d_gene: TRBD1; CDR3aa: CASNPTGVAGQPQHF; CDR3nt: TGTGCCAGCAACCCGACAGGGGTCGCCGGTCAGCCCCAGCATTTT
j_gene: TRBJ2-3; v_gene: TRBV15; abundance: NA; d_gene: NA; CDR3aa: CATRGAGIRTVVDGGSQYF; CDR3nt: TGTGCCACCAGAGGGGCGGGAATTAGGACAGTTGTGGACGGTGGTTCGCAGTATTTT
j_gene: TRBJ2-1; v_gene: TRBV30; abundance: NA; d_gene: NA; CDR3aa: CAWSKPGALSRYEQFF; CDR3nt: TGTGCCTGGAGTAAACCGGGAGCCTTATCGAGATACGAGCAGTTCTTC
j_gene: TRBJ1-5; v_gene: TRBV16; abundance: NA; d_gene: NA; CDR3aa: CASSQSRTQSNQPQHF; CDR3nt: TGTGCCAGCAGCCAATCGAGGACGCAAAGCAATCAGCCCCAGCATTTT
j_gene: TRBJ2-7; v_gene: TRBV7-2; abundance: NA; d_gene: NA; CDR3aa: CASSVTGNSYEQYF; CDR3nt: TGTGCCAGCAGCGTTACAGGGAACTCCTACGAGCAGTACTTC
j_gene: TRBJ1-5; v_gene: TRBV6-5; abundance: NA; d_gene: NA; CDR3aa: CASSYLGSNQPQHF; CDR3nt: TGTGCCAGCAGTTACTTGGGGAGCAATCAGCCCCAGCATTTT
j_gene: TRBJ1-1; v_gene: TRBV5-6; abundance: NA; d_gene: NA; CDR3aa: CASSSHLATTNTEAFF; CDR3nt: TGTGCCAGCAGCAGCCACTTGGCCACTACGAACACTGAAGCTTTCTTT
j_gene: TRBJ1-2; v_gene: TRBV29-1; abundance: NA; d_gene: NA; CDR3aa: CSVDRQLGYTF; CDR3nt: TGCAGCGTTGATAGACAGTTGGGCTACACCTTC
j_gene: TRBJ2-2; v_gene: TRBV15; abundance: NA; d_gene: NA; CDR3aa: CATSRVEQNTGELFF; CDR3nt: TGTGCCACCAGCAGAGTCGAACAGAACACCGGGGAGCTGTTTTTT
j_gene: TRBJ1-2; v_gene: TRBV4-1; abundance: NA; d_gene: TRBD1; CDR3aa: CASSPRQGASYGYTF; CDR3nt: TGCGCCAGCAGCCCCAGACAGGGGGCAAGCTATGGCTACACCTTC
j_gene: TRBJ2-2; v_gene: TRBV9; abundance: few; d_gene: NA; CDR3aa: CASSPRRGFGELFF; CDR3nt: TGTGCCAGCAGCCCCCGTCGTGGGTTCGGGGAGCTGTTTTTT
j_gene: TRBJ1-2; v_gene: TRBV4-1; abundance: once; d_gene: TRBD1; CDR3aa: CASSQDTRGTGLATF; CDR3nt: TGCGCCAGCAGCCAAGATACCCGCGGGACAGGTTTGGCGACCTTC
j_gene: TRBJ1-2; v_gene: TRBV9; abundance: NA; d_gene: NA; CDR3aa: CASSAGTAYGYTF; CDR3nt: TGTGCCAGCAGCGCCGGGACGGCCTATGGCTACACCTTC
j_gene: TRBJ1-5; v_gene: TRBV19; abundance: NA; d_gene: TRBD1; CDR3aa: CASSIDGTASNQPQHF; CDR3nt: TGTGCCAGTAGTATAGACGGGACAGCTAGCAATCAGCCCCAGCATTTT
j_gene: TRBJ2-6; v_gene: TRBV10-3; abundance: once; d_gene: NA; CDR3aa: CAISEGGANVLTF; CDR3nt: TGTGCCATCAGTGAGGGTGGGGCCAACGTCCTGACTTTC
j_gene: TRBJ2-7; v_gene: TRBV7-2; abundance: NA; d_gene: NA; CDR3aa: CASSLVSSDAYEQYF; CDR3nt: TGTGCCAGCAGCTTAGTAAGCTCTGACGCCTACGAGCAGTACTTC
j_gene: TRBJ2-1; v_gene: TRBV19; abundance: once; d_gene: TRBD1; CDR3aa: CASSGQGHNEQFF; CDR3nt: TGTGCCAGTTCGGGACAGGGCCACAATGAGCAGTTCTTC
j_gene: TRBJ2-3; v_gene: TRBV19; abundance: NA; d_gene: NA; CDR3aa: CASTNAGGVALVDTQYF; CDR3nt: TGTGCCAGTACAAACGCAGGAGGAGTCGCGTTGGTAGATACGCAGTATTTT
j_gene: TRBJ2-3; v_gene: TRBV27; abundance: NA; d_gene: NA; CDR3aa: CASTPSGRPFNTDTQYF; CDR3nt: TGTGCCAGCACGCCCTCGGGACGGCCTTTTAACACAGATACGCAGTATTTT
j_gene: TRBJ1-2; v_gene: TRBV7-2; abundance: NA; d_gene: NA; CDR3aa: CASSFRRGEIYGYTF; CDR3nt: TGTGCCAGCAGCTTCCGCCGGGGGGAGATCTATGGCTACACCTTC
j_gene: TRBJ1-1; v_gene: TRBV11-2; abundance: once; d_gene: NA; CDR3aa: CASSIGDNRNTEAFF; CDR3nt: TGTGCCAGCAGCATCGGGGACAATCGGAACACTGAAGCTTTCTTT
j_gene: TRBJ1-1; v_gene: TRBV9; abundance: NA; d_gene: NA; CDR3aa: CASSGDTPNTEAFF; CDR3nt: TGTGCCAGCAGCGGAGACACCCCGAACACTGAAGCTTTCTTT
j_gene: TRBJ2-5; v_gene: TRBV2; abundance: NA; d_gene: TRBD1; CDR3aa: CASLDRGETQYF; CDR3nt: TGTGCCAGCTTAGACAGGGGGGAGACCCAGTACTTC